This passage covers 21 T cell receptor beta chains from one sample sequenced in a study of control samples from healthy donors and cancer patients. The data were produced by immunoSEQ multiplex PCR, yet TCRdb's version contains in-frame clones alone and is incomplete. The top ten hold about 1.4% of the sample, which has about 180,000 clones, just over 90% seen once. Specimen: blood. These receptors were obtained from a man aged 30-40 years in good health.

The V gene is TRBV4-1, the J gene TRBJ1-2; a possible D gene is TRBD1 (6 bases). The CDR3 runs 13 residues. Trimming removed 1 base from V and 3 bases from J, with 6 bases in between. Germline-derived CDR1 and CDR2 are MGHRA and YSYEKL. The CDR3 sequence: CASSQGTDYGYTF. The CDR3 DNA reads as TGCGCCAGCAGCCAAGGGACAGACTATGGCTACACCTTC.

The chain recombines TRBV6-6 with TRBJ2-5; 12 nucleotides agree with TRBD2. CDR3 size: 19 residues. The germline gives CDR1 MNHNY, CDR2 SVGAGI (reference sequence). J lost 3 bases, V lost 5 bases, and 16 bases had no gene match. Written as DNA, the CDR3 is TGTGCCAGCAGTCGGTCAGGCCTAGCGGGGGGGCCAGCTGAAGAGACCCAGTACTTC. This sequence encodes CASSRSGLAGGPAEETQYF.

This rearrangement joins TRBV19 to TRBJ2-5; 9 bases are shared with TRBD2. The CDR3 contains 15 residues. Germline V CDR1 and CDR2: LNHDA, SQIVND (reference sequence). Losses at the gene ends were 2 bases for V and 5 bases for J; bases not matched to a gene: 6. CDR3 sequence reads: CASSISGGRVETQYF. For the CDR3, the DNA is TGTGCCAGTAGTATAAGTGGCGGGAGGGTTGAGACCCAGTACTTC.

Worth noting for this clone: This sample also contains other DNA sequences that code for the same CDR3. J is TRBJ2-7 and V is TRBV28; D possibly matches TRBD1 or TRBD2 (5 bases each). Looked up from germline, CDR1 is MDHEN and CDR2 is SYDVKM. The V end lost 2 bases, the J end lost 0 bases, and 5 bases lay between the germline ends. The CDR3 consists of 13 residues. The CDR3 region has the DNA TGTGCCAGCAGTTTAGGGACCTCCTACGAGCAGTACTTC. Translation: CASSLGTSYEQYF. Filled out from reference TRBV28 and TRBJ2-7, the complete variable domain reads DVKVTQSSRYLVKRTGEKVFLECVQDMDHENMFWYRQDPGLGLRLIYFSYDVKMKEKGDIPEGYSVSREKKERFSLILESASTNQTSMYLCASSLGTSYEQYFGPGTRLTVT.

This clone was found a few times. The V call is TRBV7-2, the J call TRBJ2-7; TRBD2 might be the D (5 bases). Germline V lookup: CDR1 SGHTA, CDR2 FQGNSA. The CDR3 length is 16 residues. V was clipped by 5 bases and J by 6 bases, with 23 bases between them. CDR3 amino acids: CASSQETGIPSGEQYF. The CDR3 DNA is TGTGCCAGCAGCCAAGAGACCGGGATCCCATCCGGCGAGCAGTACTTC.

This CDR3 reads CAIGSDYNSPLHF. The CDR3 coding sequence is TGTGCCATCGGCTCGGATTATAATTCACCCCTCCACTTT. The rearrangement uses TRBV10-3 and TRBJ1-6; D is unclear. This CDR3 spans 13 amino acids. Germline V lookup: CDR1 ENHRY, CDR2 SYGVKD. Trimming left V 8 bases short and J 4 bases short, with 9 bases between.

The CDR3 sequence: CASSPGTANSPLHF. In nucleotides, the CDR3 is TGTGCCAGCAGCCCCGGGACAGCTAATTCACCCCTCCACTTT. The chain recombines TRBV3-1 (or the pseudogene TRBV3-2) with TRBJ1-6; 7 nucleotides agree with TRBD1. Germline loops: CDR1 LGHDT, CDR2 YNNKEL (reference sequence). The J segment lost 6 bases and the V segment lost 4 bases, leaving 3 bases of the junction unmatched. The CDR3 is 14 amino acids.

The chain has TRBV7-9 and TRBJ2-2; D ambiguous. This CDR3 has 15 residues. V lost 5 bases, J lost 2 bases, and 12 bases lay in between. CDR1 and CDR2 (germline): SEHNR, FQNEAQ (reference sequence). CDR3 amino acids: CASSQGWPNTGELFF. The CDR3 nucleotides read TGTGCCAGCAGCCAAGGGTGGCCAAACACCGGGGAGCTGTTTTTT.

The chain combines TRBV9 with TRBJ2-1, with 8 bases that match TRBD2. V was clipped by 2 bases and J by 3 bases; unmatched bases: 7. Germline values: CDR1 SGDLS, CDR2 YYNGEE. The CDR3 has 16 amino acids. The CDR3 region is CASSVLSGGLYNEQFF. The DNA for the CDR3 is TGTGCCAGCAGCGTTTTATCGGGAGGGCTCTACAATGAGCAGTTCTTC.

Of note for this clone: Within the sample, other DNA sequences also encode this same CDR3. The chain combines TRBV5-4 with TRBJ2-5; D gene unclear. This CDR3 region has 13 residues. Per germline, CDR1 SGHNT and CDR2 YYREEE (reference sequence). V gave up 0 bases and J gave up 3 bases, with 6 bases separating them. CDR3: CASSLVAEETQYF. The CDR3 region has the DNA TGTGCCAGCAGCTTGGTGGCGGAAGAGACCCAGTACTTC.

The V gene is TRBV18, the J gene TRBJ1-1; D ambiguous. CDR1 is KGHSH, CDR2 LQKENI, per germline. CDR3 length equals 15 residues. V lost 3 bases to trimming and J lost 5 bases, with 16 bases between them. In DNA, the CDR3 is TGTGCCAGCTCACCCTATCTAAGCCCGGGAACTGAAGCTTTCTTT. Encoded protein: CASSPYLSPGTEAFF.

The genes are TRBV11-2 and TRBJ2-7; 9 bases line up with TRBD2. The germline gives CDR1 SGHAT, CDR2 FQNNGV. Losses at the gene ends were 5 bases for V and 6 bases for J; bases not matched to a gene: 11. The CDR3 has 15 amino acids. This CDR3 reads CASSQLGLAFREQYF. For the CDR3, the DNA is TGTGCCAGCAGCCAATTGGGACTAGCTTTCCGCGAGCAGTACTTC. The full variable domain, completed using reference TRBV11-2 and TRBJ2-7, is EAGVAQSPRYKIIEKRQSVAFWCNPISGHATLYWYQQILGQGPKLLIQFQNNGVVDDSQLPKDRFSAERLKGVDSTLKIQPAKLEDSAVYLCASSQLGLAFREQYFGPGTRLTVT.

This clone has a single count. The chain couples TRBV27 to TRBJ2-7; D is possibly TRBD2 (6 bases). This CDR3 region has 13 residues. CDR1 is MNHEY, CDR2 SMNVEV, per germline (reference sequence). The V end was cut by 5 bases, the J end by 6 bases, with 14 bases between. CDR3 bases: TGTGCCAGCAGTGTAGCGGCCTTGGGCGAGCAGTACTTC. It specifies CASSVAALGEQYF.

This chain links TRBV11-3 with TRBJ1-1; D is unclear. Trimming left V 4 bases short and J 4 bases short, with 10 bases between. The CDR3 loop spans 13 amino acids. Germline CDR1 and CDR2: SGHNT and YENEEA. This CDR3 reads CASSYREGTEAFF. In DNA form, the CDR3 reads TGTGCCAGCAGCTATCGGGAGGGCACTGAAGCTTTCTTT.

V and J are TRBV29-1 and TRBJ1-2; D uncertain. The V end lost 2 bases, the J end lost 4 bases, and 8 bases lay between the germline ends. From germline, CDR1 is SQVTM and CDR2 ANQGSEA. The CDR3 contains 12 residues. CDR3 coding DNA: TGCAGCGTTGAACAGTCATTCTATGGCTACACCTTC. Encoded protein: CSVEQSFYGYTF. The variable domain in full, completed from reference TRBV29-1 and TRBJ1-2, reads SAVISQKPSRDICQRGTSLTIQCQVDSQVTMMFWYRQQPGQSLTLIATANQGSEATYESGFVIDKFPISRPNLTFSTLTVSNMSPEDSSIYLCSVEQSFYGYTFGSGTRLTVV.

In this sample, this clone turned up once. The CDR3 spells CASSLGGTIGEQFF. The DNA for the CDR3 is TGTGCCAGCAGCTTGGGTGGGACTATCGGTGAGCAGTTCTTC. The chain recombines TRBV5-4 with TRBJ2-1, with 7 nucleotides matching TRBD2. V gave up 0 bases and J gave up 9 bases; unmatched junction bases: 6. The CDR3 has 14 amino acids. Germline CDR1 reads SGHNT; CDR2 reads YYREEE (reference sequence).

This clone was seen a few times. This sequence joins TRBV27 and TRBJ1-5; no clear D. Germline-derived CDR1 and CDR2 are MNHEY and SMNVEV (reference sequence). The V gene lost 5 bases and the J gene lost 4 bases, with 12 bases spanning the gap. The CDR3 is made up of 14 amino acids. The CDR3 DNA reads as TGTGCCAGCAGTCTACGTGCGGAAAATCAGCCCCAGCATTTT. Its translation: CASSLRAENQPQHF.

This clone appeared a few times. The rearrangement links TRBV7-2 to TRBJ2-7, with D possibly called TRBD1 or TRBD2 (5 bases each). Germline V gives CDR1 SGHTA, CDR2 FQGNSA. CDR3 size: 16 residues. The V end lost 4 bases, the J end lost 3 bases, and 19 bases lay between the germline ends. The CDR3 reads CASSSVGRDGRYEQYF. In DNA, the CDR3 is TGTGCCAGCAGCTCCGTTGGTCGGGACGGTCGCTACGAGCAGTACTTC.

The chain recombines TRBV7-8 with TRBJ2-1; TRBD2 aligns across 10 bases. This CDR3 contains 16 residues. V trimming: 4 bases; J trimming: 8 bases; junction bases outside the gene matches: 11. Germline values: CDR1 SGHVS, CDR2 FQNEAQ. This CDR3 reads CASSSALAGALDEQFF. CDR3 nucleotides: TGTGCCAGCAGCTCTGCCCTAGCGGGGGCTCTTGATGAGCAGTTCTTC.

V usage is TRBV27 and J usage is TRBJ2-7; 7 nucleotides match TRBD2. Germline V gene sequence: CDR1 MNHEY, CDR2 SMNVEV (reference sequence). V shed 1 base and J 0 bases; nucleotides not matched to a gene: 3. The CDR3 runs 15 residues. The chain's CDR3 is CASSLYSGFSYEQYF. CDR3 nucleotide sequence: TGTGCCAGCAGTTTATATAGCGGGTTCTCCTACGAGCAGTACTTC.

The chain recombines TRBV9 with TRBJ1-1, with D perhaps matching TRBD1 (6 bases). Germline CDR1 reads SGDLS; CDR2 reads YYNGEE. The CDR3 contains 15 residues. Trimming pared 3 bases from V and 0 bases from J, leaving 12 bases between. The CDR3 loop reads CASSATTGMNTEAFF. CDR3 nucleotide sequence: TGTGCCAGCAGCGCGACGACAGGAATGAACACTGAAGCTTTCTTT. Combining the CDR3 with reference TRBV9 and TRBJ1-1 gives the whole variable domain DSGVTQTPKHLITATGQRVTLRCSPRSGDLSVYWYQQSLDQGLQFLIQYYNGEERAKGNILERFSAQQFPDLHSELNLSSLELGDSALYFCASSATTGMNTEAFFGQGTRLTVV.